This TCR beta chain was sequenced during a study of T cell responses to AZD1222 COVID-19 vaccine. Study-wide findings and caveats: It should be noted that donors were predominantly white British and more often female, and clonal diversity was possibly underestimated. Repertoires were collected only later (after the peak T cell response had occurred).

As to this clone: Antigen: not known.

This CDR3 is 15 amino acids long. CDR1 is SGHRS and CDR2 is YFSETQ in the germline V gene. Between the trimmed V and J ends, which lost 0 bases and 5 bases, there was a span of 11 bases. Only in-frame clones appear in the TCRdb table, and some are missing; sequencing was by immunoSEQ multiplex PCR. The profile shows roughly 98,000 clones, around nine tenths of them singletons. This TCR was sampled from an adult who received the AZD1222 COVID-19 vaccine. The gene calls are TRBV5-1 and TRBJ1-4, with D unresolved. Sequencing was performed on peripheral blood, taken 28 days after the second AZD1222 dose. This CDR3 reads CASSLEPGGNEKLFF. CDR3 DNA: TGCGCCAGCAGCTTGGAGCCGGGTGGGAATGAAAAACTGTTTTTT.